These 15 T cell receptor beta chains were all obtained from the same sample, sequenced in a study of human CD8 memory T cell subsets. Libraries of TCR beta chains were produced by 5' RACE (UMI-labeled). TCRdb re-called the 5' RACE reads; every CDR3 protein appears as one record, without DNA. This specimen shows 10,000 or so distinct CDR3 sequences; the ten leading clones hold around 20%. Sequencing input: CD8+ T cells from PBMCs. Receptors originate from a human donor in good health.

This clonotype is labeled medium-sized based on frequency. The chain uses TRBV29-1 and TRBJ2-7; the TRBD1 assignment by TCRdb is unverifiable without DNA. Germline CDR1 SQVTM, CDR2 ANQGSEA. This CDR3 comprises 14 residues. CDR3 in amino acids: CSVEGTPFSYEQYF.

This chain connects TRBV5-6 to TRBJ1-2; TCRdb's D call of TRBD1 is untestable without DNA. Germline V gene lookup returns CDR1 SGHDT and CDR2 YYEEEE. The CDR3 is 16 amino acids. The CDR3 sequence is CASSLGTGPTHYGYTF.

This chain uses TRBV3-1 with TRBJ2-5. Germline CDR1 is LGHDT and CDR2 is YNNKEL (reference sequence). The CDR3 is 12 residues long. CDR3 region: CASSEVKETQYF.

The chain combines TRBV7-9 with TRBJ1-1; there is no DNA to check the TCRdb D call of TRBD1. Germline V CDR1 and CDR2: SEHNR, FQNEAQ (reference sequence). The CDR3 has 15 residues. CDR3 in amino acids: CASSLPGGLATEAFF.

Measured by frequency, this clonotype is medium-sized (0.01 to 0.1%). This sequence joins TRBV29-1 and TRBJ2-1; TCRdb designates TRBD1, a call that cannot be tested without DNA. Germline assignment: CDR1 SQVTM and CDR2 ANQGSEA. This CDR3 comprises 12 residues. CDR3 in amino acids: CSGEQGFDEQFF.

This chain joins TRBV14 and TRBJ1-2; the TCRdb call, TRBD1, lacks DNA for checking. Germline V gives CDR1 SGHDN, CDR2 FVKESK. The CDR3 consists of 15 residues. The CDR3: CASSPSKTGTYGYTF.

The chain combines TRBV5-4 with TRBJ2-2; TCRdb's D gene call, TRBD2, goes unchecked for lack of DNA. Looked up from germline, CDR1 is SGHNT and CDR2 is YYREEE (reference sequence). CDR3 length: 14 residues. This CDR3 is CASNLADNTGELFF.

The J gene is TRBJ2-7, the V gene TRBV28; TCRdb's assignment of TRBD2 cannot be checked, as there is no DNA. The CDR3 is 13 amino acids. Germline CDR1 reads MDHEN; CDR2 reads SYDVKM. CDR3 loop: CASSPGLSSEQYF.

The chain is built from TRBV27 and TRBJ1-4; the D gene TCRdb calls, TRBD1, cannot be checked with no DNA. The CDR3 runs to 16 residues. Germline values: CDR1 MNHEY, CDR2 SMNVEV (reference sequence). CDR3 region: CASSWRFGGSDEKLFF.

V gene TRBV11-2 combines with J gene TRBJ2-7; as DNA is missing, the TRBD1 call by TCRdb cannot be tested. The germline gives CDR1 SGHAT, CDR2 FQNNGV. The CDR3 runs to 14 residues. The chain's CDR3 is CASSKGDATYEQYF.

V usage is TRBV5-1 and J usage is TRBJ1-2. Looked up from germline, CDR1 is SGHRS and CDR2 is YFSETQ. The CDR3 consists of 15 residues. The CDR3 is CASTGGPYEVDGYTF. The variable domain in full, with the rest retrieved from reference TRBV5-1 and TRBJ1-2, is KAGVTQTPRYLIKTRGQQVTLSCSPISGHRSVSWYQQTPGQGLQFLFEYFSETQRNKGNFPGRFSGRQFSNSRSEMNVSTLELGDSALYLCASTGGPYEVDGYTFGSGTRLTVV.

This chain uses TRBV6-6 with TRBJ2-1; the TRBD2 assignment by TCRdb is unverifiable without DNA. The CDR3 extends over 20 amino acids. Germline CDR1 reads MNHNY; CDR2 reads SVGAGI (reference sequence). The CDR3 protein is CASSYSGDSQGGRPYNEQFF.

This chain links TRBV27 with TRBJ1-2; as DNA is missing, the TRBD1 call by TCRdb cannot be tested. The CDR3 spans 12 residues. Germline V gene data show CDR1 as MNHEY and CDR2 as SMNVEV (reference sequence). CDR3 protein: CASSRGGLGYTF.

The chain is built from TRBV2 and TRBJ2-5; TCRdb gives TRBD1 as the D gene, but with no DNA this cannot be confirmed. CDR1 is SNHLY, CDR2 FYNNEI, per germline. The CDR3 totals 18 residues. Here the CDR3 reads CASSEEMGRRTYEETQYF.

This sequence joins TRBV7-8 and TRBJ1-5; the TCRdb call, TRBD1, lacks DNA for checking. Germline lookup yields CDR1 SGHVS and CDR2 FQNEAQ. This CDR3 comprises 15 residues. This CDR3 is CASSPSEGKGQPQHF.